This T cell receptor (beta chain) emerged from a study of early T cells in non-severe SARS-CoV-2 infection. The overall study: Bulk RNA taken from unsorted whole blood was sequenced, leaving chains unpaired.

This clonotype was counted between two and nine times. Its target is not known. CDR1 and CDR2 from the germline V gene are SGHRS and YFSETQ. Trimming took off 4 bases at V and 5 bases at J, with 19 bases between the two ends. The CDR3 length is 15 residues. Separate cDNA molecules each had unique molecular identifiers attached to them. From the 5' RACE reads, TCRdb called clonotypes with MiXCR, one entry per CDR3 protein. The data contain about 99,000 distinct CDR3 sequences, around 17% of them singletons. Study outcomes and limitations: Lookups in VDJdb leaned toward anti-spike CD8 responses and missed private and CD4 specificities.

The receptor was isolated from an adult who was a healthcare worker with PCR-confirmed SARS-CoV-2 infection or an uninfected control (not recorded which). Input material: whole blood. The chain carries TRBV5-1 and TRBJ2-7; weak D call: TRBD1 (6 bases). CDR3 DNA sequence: TGCGCCAGCAGCCCCCGAAGGGGGTTAATCCACGAGCAGTACTTC. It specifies CASSPRRGLIHEQYF.